This TCR beta chain came from a study of T cells in localized non-small cell lung cancer (dated by TCRdb to about 2020). Context from the whole study: T cell repertoires of 200 to 250 early-stage NSCLC patients were analyzed, with tumors being compared against uninvolved tumor-adjacent lungs. The cohort comprised around 240 treatment-naïve NSCLC patients with resected, localized lung tumors. NSCLC patients had a mean age of around 70 years, and more than 120 were male and over 85 female. What the research found in general, with its limitations: Of the top 100 tumor clones, a median of roughly 60 were detected in paired uninvolved adjacent lung; over 25 were also among that lung's top 100. Uninvolved tumor-adjacent lung showed the highest T cell clonality, higher than tumor, which suggests more focused antigenic responses in the uninvolved tumor-adjacent lung. Because the study design was exploratory, TCR variables were selected using unadjusted p-values without false-discovery rate correction. Because multi-region sequencing of the tumors was not done, intratumor heterogeneity could not be ruled out. Longer overall survival was associated with higher blood T cell density, whereas shorter survival was associated with higher adjacent-lung clonality.

The immunoSEQ Assay was used to sequence TCR beta CDR3 regions from DNA. In the original analysis: To compute T cell density, TCR beta template counts were normalized to usable DNA, which was estimated by amplifying housekeeping genes. Using the preseqR package, richness was estimated by extrapolating to 120,000 templates for tissue samples and 400,000 templates for PBMC samples. Clonality was defined as one minus Pielou's evenness. To identify tissue-enriched TCRs, differential abundance testing was run on productive amino-acid clonotypes with a minimum total count of 5 and an alpha of 0.1. The Jaccard Index and the Morisita Overlap Index were used to measure repertoire overlap between compartments. GLIPH grouped TCR beta CDR3s together with public tetramer-defined viral CDR3s, and a viral motif had to include at least three viral sequences and show V-gene enrichment. TCRdb holds this immuneACCESS table with in-frame rearrangements only. Some clones are missing; in checked studies, unresolved V genes explain under half, and the rest has no known cause. That table is the source of V, J and clone size, and D and trimming were worked out from the DNA. Across this sample there are under 30,000 clones, with 89% seen only once. The top ten clones comprise around 10% of the sample.

Comment on this clone: Its recognized antigen is unknown. Qualities for individual bases were not recorded, and no much larger clone is one base off.

At diagnosis, peripheral blood, uninvolved tumor-adjacent lung and tumor were collected and were preserved as a mix of fresh-frozen and FFPE material. For TCR repertoire profiling, the blood samples were analyzed as peripheral blood mononuclear cells. The germline V end is reduced by 2 bases and the J end by 2 bases; junction bases left unmatched: 6. The CDR3 spans 16 residues, from the cysteine through the phenylalanine. The retained sequence is limited to the CDR3, 48 bases, with the frame set at the first base. CDR1 and CDR2 are drawn from the germline V gene: LGHNA, YNFKEQ. The chain joins TRBV4-2 to TRBJ2-5, and TRBD1 matches 9 of the central bases. The source is a woman aged 35 to 69 with stage I lung adenocarcinoma. Source: peripheral blood, taken before any cancer treatment. CDR3 loop: CASSQTGQGLQETQYF. DNA sequence: TGTGCCAGCAGCCAAACCGGACAGGGGTTACAAGAGACCCAGTACTTC.